One T cell receptor (beta chain) is described in this entry. No antigen is known for it. Assay: immunoSEQ multiplex PCR; the TCRdb copy retains only in-frame clones and omits some. The sample includes over 2 million clones, 95% seen only once; the top ten take 0.1% to 0.15%. The data were obtained in a study of shared clonotypes between healthy human individuals. General study results and limits: A few donors had about 5.1% of their naive CD4 clonotypes in common. Non-shared clonotypes displayed generation probabilities falling below those of clonotypes present in all four donors.

The V gene lost 0 bases and the J gene lost 7 bases, with 10 bases spanning the gap. This CDR3 has 14 amino acids. Per the germline V gene, CDR1 is SGHAT and CDR2 is FQNNGV. The sample consisted of naive CD4+ T cells sorted from blood. As for subset: CD45RA+ positively selected. This receptor was identified in a man aged 18-30 years in good health. The chain is built from TRBV11-2 and TRBJ1-5; D remains unclear. The CDR3, as DNA: TGTGCCAGCAGCTTAGATCCAGCGCCCCAGCCCCAGCATTTT. Translated, it gives CASSLDPAPQPQHF.